The entry below gives a single TCR beta chain sequence along with its context. The antigen remains undetermined. The authors prepared the TCRbeta library with unique molecular identifiers. Using its own MiXCR run on the PCR reads, TCRdb lists one record per CDR3 protein. The table records hundreds of thousands of distinct CDR3 sequences, around 15% of them present only once. This sample is drawn from a study of T-cell reconstitution after alpha-beta-depleted transplantation in children. Whole-study findings and limits: Where alpha-beta T cells came from about two months after transplant was reportedly several hundred expanded graft clones. By one year post-transplant, T-cell counts and diversity largely arose from T cells that were newly produced. Some patients' high day-60 TCRbeta diversity was attributed to recipient cells surviving conditioning.

The CDR3 is made up of 19 amino acids. Germline CDR1 is SGHNT and CDR2 is YYREEE (reference sequence). V lost 0 bases, J lost 0 bases, and 9 bases stayed unmatched. The TCR originated in a male patient aged 10 to 17 who had a stem cell transplant for acute lymphoblastic leukemia, so the T cells may come from the graft donor. V gene TRBV5-4 combines with J gene TRBJ2-1; 10 bases are shared with TRBD2. The sample here was PBMCs, mostly from graft donor cells, taken 360 days after TCRalphabeta/CD19-depleted stem cell transplant. CDR3 DNA: TGTGCCAGCAGCTTGGGACTAGCGGGCGGTCAGCTCTCCTACAATGAGCAGTTCTTC. Amino acids: CASSLGLAGGQLSYNEQFF.